This TCR beta chain originates from a study of T cells in Graves' hyperthyroidism and ophthalmopathy. General study points: Researchers found most expanded thyroid clonotypes above 0.001 in blood as well. The authors' 13 V-J model separated ophthalmopathy from stable hyperthyroidism. Ophthalmopathy prediction by the model preceded onset by a median approximately six months.

This clonotype showed up many times. Its antigen is undetermined. At least 3 on the Clinical Activity Score was recorded for ophthalmopathy patients, who also had NOSPECS grade at least 4 and duration under 3 months. CDR3 length: 13 residues. V gave up 2 bases and J gave up 6 bases, with 13 bases separating them. The germline CDR1 and CDR2 sequences are DFQATT and SNEGSKA (reference sequence). Authors of the study amplified TCR beta CDR3 regions from RNA transcripts. TCR CDR3 regions were first amplified by RT-PCR with HTBI primers. TCRdb fed the multiplex PCR reads into MiXCR, producing one record per CDR3 protein. The data show about 520,000 distinct CDR3 sequences, with roughly a quarter seen just once and roughly 12% held by the top ten.

This receptor was obtained from a woman aged 25-40 years with Graves' ophthalmopathy. This chain uses TRBV20-1 with TRBJ1-1; D gene unclear. Sequencing input: blood. The CDR3 DNA is TGCAGTGCTAGAACAGATATTTACCCTGAAGCTTTCTTT. Amino acids: CSARTDIYPEAFF.